Listed here are 9 T cell receptor beta chains from one sample, sequenced in a study of T cell responses to AZD1222 COVID-19 vaccine (dated by TCRdb to the early 2020s). What the time point label conveys for this sample: baseline before first vaccination. Libraries were built with the immunoSEQ multiplex PCR assay. TCRdb limited this immuneACCESS table to in-frame rearrangements with V and J called. A share of clones is missing; checked studies link under half to unresolved V genes, and the rest is unexplained. For this sample there are 150,000 to 200,000 clones; roughly nine tenths appear just once. In total, the top ten clones hold 2.6% of the sample. Specimen: peripheral blood, collected on day 0 of AZD1222 vaccination. The receptors come from an adult in good health.

A single count supports this clone. The chain links TRBV6-6 to TRBJ2-4, with D perhaps TRBD2 (5 bases). The ends were cut back, 11 bases at V and 1 base at J, with 12 bases in the middle. The CDR3 contains 13 residues. Germline V lookup: CDR1 MNHNY, CDR2 SVGAGI (reference sequence). The CDR3 spells CAGTWEAKNIQYF. DNA of the CDR3: TGTGCCGGCACCTGGGAGGCCAAAAACATTCAGTACTTC.

The rearrangement uses TRBV5-1 and TRBJ1-2; 7 nucleotides match TRBD1. Germline assignment: CDR1 SGHRS and CDR2 YFSETQ. The CDR3 sequence is 14 residues long. V dropped 2 bases and J dropped 2; count of bases not matched to a gene: 3. The CDR3 here is CASSLGTDNYGYTF. The CDR3 DNA is TGCGCCAGCAGCTTAGGGACAGACAACTATGGCTACACCTTC.

This chain joins TRBV6-5 and TRBJ1-2, with D perhaps TRBD1 (5 bases). The CDR3 totals 12 residues. Germline lookup yields CDR1 MNHEY and CDR2 SVGAGI. Trimming stripped 3 bases from V and 8 bases from J, with 10 bases between. CDR3 loop: CASSYRQGGYTF. The CDR3 coding sequence is TGTGCCAGCAGTTATCGTCAGGGCGGCTACACCTTC.

J is TRBJ2-3 and V is TRBV3-1 (or the pseudogene TRBV3-2), with 7 nucleotides matching TRBD2. After removal of 4 bases from V and 8 bases from J, the junction contained 9 bases not matched to a gene. Germline V gene data show CDR1 as LGHDT and CDR2 as YNNKEL (reference sequence). CDR3 length equals 14 residues. The CDR3 sequence: CASSPTGGSTTQYF. For the CDR3, the DNA is TGTGCCAGCAGCCCCACCGGGGGGTCAACTACGCAGTATTTT.

The chain is built from TRBV7-9 and TRBJ1-1; the match to TRBD1 covers 7 bases. CDR1 SEHNR and CDR2 FQNEAQ come from the germline V gene (reference sequence). V was pared by 1 base and J by 5 bases, with 7 bases of the junction left unmatched. The CDR3 sequence is 15 residues long. The CDR3 loop is CASSLGEQGPTEAFF. CDR3 bases: TGTGCCAGCAGCTTAGGGGAACAGGGGCCAACTGAAGCTTTCTTT.

The CDR3 reads CASSRDPGVGELFF. In DNA form, the CDR3 reads TGTGCCAGCAGTCGGGACCCAGGGGTGGGGGAGCTGTTTTTT. The rearrangement joins TRBV11-2 to TRBJ2-2; perhaps TRBD1 as D (6 bases). The CDR3 consists of 14 residues. V was clipped by 6 bases and J by 8 bases, with 16 bases between them. Germline loops: CDR1 SGHAT, CDR2 FQNNGV.

V gene TRBV3-1 (or the pseudogene TRBV3-2) combines with J gene TRBJ2-2; D is possibly TRBD1 (5 bases). Germline CDR1 LGHDT, CDR2 YNNKEL (reference sequence). The CDR3 loop spans 14 amino acids. V was pared by 8 bases and J by 2 bases, with 12 bases between. CDR3 region: CASGRQGNTGELFF. CDR3 nucleotides: TGTGCCAGCGGAAGGCAGGGTAACACCGGGGAGCTGTTTTTT.

This clone was picked up one time. The chain links TRBV5-1 to TRBJ2-1; D is possibly TRBD2 (6 bases). The CDR3 is 15 residues long. CDR1 SGHRS and CDR2 YFSETQ come from the germline V gene. Trimming removed 2 bases at V and 9 bases at J, with 18 bases between. CDR3 DNA: TGCGCCAGCAGCTTTCTTTCCAGCGGGTCTGGTGAGCAGTTCTTC. Translated: CASSFLSSGSGEQFF.

The genes are TRBV2 and TRBJ2-1, with 8 bases identical to TRBD2. The length of the CDR3 is 12 residues. The germline V gene encodes CDR1 SNHLY and CDR2 FYNNEI. V shed 6 bases, J shed 16 bases, and the junction held 11 bases outside the gene matches. CDR3 protein: CASRASGRAIFF. For the CDR3, the DNA is TGTGCCAGCAGGGCCAGCGGGAGAGCCATTTTCTTC.